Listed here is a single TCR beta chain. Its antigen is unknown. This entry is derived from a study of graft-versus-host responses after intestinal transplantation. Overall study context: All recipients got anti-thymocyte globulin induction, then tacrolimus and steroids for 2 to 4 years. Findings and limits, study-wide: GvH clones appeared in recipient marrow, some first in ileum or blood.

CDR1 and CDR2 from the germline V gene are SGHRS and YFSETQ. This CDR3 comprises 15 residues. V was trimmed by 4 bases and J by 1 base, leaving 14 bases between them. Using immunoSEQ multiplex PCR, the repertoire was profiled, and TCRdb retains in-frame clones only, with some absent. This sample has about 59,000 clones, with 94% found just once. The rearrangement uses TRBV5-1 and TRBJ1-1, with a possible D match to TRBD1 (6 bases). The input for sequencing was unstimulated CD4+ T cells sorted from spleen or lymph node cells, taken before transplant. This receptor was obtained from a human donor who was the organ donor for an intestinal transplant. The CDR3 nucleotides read TGCGCCAGCAGCCTCCAGGGGATAGGGAACACTGAAGCTTTCTTT. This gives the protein CASSLQGIGNTEAFF. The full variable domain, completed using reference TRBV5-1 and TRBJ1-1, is KAGVTQTPRYLIKTRGQQVTLSCSPISGHRSVSWYQQTPGQGLQFLFEYFSETQRNKGNFPGRFSGRQFSNSRSEMNVSTLELGDSALYLCASSLQGIGNTEAFFGQGTRLTVV.